This T cell receptor (beta chain) was identified during a study of cytomegalovirus exposure and HLA in healthy donors. Only a few counts were recorded for this clone. Sequencing was performed with immunoSEQ multiplex PCR; in TCRdb, only in-frame clones are kept and a portion is missing. The sample holds under 350,000 clones, approximately 83% seen once. The V end lost 1 base, the J end lost 4 bases, and 14 bases lay between the germline ends. From germline, CDR1 is LGHNA and CDR2 YSLEER. The CDR3 contains 16 residues. The chain carries TRBV4-3 and TRBJ1-3, with D unresolved. The sequenced sample consisted of PBMCs. The receptor was derived from a woman aged 18-29 years in good health and CMV-seronegative. For the CDR3, the DNA is TGCGCCAGCAGCCAAGCTATGACAAGACAAGGAAACACCATATATTTT. Protein: CASSQAMTRQGNTIYF.